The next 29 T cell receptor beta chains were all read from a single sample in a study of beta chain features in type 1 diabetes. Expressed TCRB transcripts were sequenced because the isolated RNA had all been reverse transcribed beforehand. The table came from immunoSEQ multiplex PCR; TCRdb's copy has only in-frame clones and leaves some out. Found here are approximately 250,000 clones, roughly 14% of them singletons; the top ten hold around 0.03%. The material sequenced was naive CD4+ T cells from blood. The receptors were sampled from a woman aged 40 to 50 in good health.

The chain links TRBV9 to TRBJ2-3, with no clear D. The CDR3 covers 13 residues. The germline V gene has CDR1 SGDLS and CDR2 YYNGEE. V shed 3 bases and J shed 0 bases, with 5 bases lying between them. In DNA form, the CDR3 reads TGTGCCAGCAGCGCTACTAGCACAGATACGCAGTATTTT. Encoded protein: CASSATSTDTQYF.

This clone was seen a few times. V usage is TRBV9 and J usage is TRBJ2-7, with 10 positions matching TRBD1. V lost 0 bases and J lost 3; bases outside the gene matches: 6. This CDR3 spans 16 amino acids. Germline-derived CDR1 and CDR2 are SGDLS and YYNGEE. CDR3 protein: CASSVAGTGVIYEQYF. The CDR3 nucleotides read TGTGCCAGCAGCGTAGCTGGGACAGGGGTGATCTACGAGCAGTACTTC.

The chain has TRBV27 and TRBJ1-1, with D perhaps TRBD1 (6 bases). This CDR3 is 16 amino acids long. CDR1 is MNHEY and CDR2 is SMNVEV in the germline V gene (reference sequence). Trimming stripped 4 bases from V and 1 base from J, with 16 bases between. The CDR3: CASSWVRGGGNTEAFF. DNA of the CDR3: TGTGCCAGCAGTTGGGTCCGTGGGGGCGGGAACACTGAAGCTTTCTTT.

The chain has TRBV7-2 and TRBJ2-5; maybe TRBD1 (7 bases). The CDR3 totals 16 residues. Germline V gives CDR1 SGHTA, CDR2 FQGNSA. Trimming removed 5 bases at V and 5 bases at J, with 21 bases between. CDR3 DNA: TGTGCCAGCAGCCAGGGGGGACTTTACCCGGGCGAGACCCAGTACTTC. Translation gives CASSQGGLYPGETQYF.

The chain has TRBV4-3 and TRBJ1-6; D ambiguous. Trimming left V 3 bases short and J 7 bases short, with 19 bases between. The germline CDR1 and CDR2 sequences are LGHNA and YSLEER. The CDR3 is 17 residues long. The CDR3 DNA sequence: TGCGCCAGCAGCCAGCTCTTTGGAGGCATGACGAATTCACCCCTCCACTTT. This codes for CASSQLFGGMTNSPLHF.

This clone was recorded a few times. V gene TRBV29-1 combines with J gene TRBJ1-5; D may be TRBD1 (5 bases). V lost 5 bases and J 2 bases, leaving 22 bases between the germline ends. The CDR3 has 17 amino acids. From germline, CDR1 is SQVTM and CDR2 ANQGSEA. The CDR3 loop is CSVLMYGTKGGNQPQHF. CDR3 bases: TGCAGCGTTCTGATGTACGGGACTAAAGGGGGCAATCAGCCCCAGCATTTT.

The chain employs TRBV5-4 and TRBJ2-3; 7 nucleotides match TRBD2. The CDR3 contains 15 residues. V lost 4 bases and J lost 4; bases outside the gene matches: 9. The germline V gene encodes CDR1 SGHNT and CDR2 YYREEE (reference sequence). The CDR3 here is CASSPWGGSPDTQYF. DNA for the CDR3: TGTGCCAGCAGCCCGTGGGGCGGGAGTCCAGATACGCAGTATTTT.

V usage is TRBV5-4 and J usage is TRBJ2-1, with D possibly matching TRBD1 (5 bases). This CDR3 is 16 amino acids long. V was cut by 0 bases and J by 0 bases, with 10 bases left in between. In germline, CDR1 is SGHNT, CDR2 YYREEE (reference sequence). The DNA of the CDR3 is TGTGCCAGCAGCTTGGGGGGCAGGGCCTCCTACAATGAGCAGTTCTTC. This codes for CASSLGGRASYNEQFF.

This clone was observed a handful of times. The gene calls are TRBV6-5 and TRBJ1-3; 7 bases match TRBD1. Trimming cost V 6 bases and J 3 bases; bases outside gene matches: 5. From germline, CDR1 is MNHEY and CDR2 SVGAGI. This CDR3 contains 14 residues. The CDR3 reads CASSLRQGGNTIYF. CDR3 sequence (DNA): TGTGCCAGCAGCCTCCGACAGGGTGGAAACACCATATATTTT.

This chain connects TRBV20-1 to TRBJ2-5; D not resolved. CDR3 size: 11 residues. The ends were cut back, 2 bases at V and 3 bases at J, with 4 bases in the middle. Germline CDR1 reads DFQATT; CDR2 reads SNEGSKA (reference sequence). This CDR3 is CSARNKETQYF. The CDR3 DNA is TGCAGTGCTAGAAATAAAGAGACCCAGTACTTC.

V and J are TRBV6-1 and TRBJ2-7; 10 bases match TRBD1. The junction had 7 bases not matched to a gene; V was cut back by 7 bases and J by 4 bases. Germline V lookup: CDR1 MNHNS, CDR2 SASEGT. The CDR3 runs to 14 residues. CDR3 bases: TGTGCCAGCACCGAGACAGGGGGCCCGTACGAGCAGTACTTC. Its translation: CASTETGGPYEQYF.

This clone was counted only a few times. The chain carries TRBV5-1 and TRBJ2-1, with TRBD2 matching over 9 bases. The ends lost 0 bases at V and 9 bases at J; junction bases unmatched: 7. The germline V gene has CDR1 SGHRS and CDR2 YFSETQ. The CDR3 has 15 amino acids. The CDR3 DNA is TGCGCCAGCAGCTTGGTAGCGGGGGCCCCGGGTGAGCAGTTCTTC. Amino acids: CASSLVAGAPGEQFF. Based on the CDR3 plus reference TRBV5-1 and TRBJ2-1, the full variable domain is KAGVTQTPRYLIKTRGQQVTLSCSPISGHRSVSWYQQTPGQGLQFLFEYFSETQRNKGNFPGRFSGRQFSNSRSEMNVSTLELGDSALYLCASSLVAGAPGEQFFGPGTRLTVL.

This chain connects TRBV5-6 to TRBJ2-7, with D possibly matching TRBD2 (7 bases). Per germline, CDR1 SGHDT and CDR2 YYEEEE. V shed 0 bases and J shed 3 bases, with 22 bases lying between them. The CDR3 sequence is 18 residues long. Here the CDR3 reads CASSLVGSWGGRSYEQYF. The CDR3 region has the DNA TGTGCCAGCAGCTTGGTCGGTAGTTGGGGGGGCAGGAGCTACGAGCAGTACTTC.

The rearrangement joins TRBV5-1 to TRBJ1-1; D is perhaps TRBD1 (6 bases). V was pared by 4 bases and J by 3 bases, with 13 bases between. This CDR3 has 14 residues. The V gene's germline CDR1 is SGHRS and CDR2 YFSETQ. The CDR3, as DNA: TGCGCCAGCAGCCCGTTAACAGGGTACACTGAAGCTTTCTTT. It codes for CASSPLTGYTEAFF.

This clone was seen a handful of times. In DNA form, the CDR3 reads TGTGCCAGTAGTGACAGTAGGCCTGAAGCTTTCTTT. Translating it yields CASSDSRPEAFF. The V call is TRBV19, the J call TRBJ1-1; a possible D gene is TRBD1 (5 bases). Germline CDR1 and CDR2: LNHDA and SQIVND (reference sequence). This CDR3 has 12 amino acids. The V gene lost 5 bases and the J gene lost 6 bases, with 10 bases spanning the gap.

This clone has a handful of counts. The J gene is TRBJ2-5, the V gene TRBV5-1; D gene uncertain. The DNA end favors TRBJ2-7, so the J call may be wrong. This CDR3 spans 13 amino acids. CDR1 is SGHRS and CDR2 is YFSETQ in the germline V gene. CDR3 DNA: TGCGCCAGCAGCCTCTTAGACTCTCACGAGCAGTACTTC. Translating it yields CASSLLDSHEQYF.

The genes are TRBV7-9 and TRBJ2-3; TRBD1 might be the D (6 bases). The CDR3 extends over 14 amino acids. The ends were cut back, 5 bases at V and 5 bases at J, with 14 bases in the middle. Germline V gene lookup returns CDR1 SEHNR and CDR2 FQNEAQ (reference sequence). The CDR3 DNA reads TGTGCCAGCAGCGTGACAGGTACGGGAGATACGCAGTATTTT. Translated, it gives CASSVTGTGDTQYF.

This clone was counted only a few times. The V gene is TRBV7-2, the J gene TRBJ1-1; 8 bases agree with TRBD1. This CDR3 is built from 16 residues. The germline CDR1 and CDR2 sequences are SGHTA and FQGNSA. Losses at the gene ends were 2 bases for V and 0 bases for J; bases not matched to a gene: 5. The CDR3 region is CASSLWQGAMNTEAFF. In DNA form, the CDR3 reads TGTGCCAGCAGCTTATGGCAGGGGGCCATGAACACTGAAGCTTTCTTT.

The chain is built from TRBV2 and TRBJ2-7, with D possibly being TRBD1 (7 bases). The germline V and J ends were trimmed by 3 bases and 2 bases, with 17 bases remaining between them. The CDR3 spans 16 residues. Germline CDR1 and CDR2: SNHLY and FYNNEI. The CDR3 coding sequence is TGTGCCAGCAGTGATGAGGAGGGGGACAGAGCCTACGAGCAGTACTTC. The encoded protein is CASSDEEGDRAYEQYF.

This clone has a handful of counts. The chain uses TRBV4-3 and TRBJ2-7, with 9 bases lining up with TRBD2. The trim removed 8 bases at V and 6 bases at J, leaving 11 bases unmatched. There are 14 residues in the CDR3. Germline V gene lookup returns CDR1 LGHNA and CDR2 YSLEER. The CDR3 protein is CASSRGTSLSEQYF. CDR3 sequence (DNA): TGCGCCAGCTCCAGAGGGACTAGCCTCAGCGAGCAGTACTTC.

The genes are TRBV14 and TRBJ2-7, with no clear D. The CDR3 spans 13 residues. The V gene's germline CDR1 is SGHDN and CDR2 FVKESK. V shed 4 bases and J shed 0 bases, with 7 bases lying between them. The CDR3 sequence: CASSLDNSYEQYF. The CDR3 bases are TGTGCCAGCAGCCTCGACAACTCCTACGAGCAGTACTTC.

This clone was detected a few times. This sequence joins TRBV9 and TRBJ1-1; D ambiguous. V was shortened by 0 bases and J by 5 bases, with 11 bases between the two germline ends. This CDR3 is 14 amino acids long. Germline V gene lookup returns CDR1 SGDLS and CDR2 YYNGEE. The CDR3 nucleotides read TGTGCCAGCAGCGTAGACGAGGTTCGGACTGAAGCTTTCTTT. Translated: CASSVDEVRTEAFF. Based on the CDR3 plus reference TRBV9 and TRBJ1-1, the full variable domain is DSGVTQTPKHLITATGQRVTLRCSPRSGDLSVYWYQQSLDQGLQFLIQYYNGEERAKGNILERFSAQQFPDLHSELNLSSLELGDSALYFCASSVDEVRTEAFFGQGTRLTVV.

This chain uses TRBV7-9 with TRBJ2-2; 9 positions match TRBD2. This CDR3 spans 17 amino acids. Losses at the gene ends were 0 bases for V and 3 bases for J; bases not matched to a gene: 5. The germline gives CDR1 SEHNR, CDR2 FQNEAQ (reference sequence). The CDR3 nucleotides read TGTGCCAGCAGCTTAGCGGCTAGCGGGATAGACACCGGGGAGCTGTTTTTT. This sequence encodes CASSLAASGIDTGELFF.

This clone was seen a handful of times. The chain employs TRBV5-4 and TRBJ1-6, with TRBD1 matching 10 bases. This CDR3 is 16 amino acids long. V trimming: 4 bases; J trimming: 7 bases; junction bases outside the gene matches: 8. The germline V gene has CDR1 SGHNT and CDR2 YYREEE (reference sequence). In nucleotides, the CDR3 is TGTGCCAGCAGCCAGGGGGACAGGGGTTGGAATTCACCCCTCCACTTT. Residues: CASSQGDRGWNSPLHF.

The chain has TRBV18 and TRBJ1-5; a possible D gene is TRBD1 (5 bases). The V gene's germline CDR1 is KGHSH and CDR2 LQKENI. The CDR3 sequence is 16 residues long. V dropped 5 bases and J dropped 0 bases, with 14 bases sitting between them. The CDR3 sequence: CASSATVSFSNQPQHF. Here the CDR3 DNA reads TGTGCCAGCTCAGCGACAGTCTCTTTTAGCAATCAGCCCCAGCATTTT. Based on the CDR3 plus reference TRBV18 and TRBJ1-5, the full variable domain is NAGVMQNPRHLVRRRGQEARLRCSPMKGHSHVYWYRQLPEEGLKFMVYLQKENIIDESGMPKERFSAEFPKEGPSILRIQQVVRGDSAAYFCASSATVSFSNQPQHFGDGTRLSIL.

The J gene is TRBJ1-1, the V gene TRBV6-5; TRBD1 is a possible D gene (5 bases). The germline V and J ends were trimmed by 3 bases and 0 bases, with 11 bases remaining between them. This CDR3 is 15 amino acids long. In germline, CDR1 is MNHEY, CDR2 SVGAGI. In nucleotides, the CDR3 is TGTGCCAGCAGTTATGGGGCAGCCATGAACACTGAAGCTTTCTTT. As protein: CASSYGAAMNTEAFF.

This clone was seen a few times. CDR3 protein: CASSLAAFVNTEAFF. Written as DNA, the CDR3 is TGCGCCAGCAGCTTGGCCGCGTTCGTAAACACTGAAGCTTTCTTT. This sequence joins TRBV5-1 and TRBJ1-1, with D unclear. The CDR3 loop spans 15 amino acids. The germline gives CDR1 SGHRS, CDR2 YFSETQ. Between the trimmed V and J ends, which lost 0 bases and 2 bases, there was a span of 11 bases.

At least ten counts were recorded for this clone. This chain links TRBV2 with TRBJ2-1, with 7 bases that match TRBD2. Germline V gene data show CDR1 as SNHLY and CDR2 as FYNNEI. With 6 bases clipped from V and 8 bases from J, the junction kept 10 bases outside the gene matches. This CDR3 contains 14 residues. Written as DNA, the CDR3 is TGTGCCAGCAGGCTCATCCTACTAGCGCATGAGCAGTTCTTC. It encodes CASRLILLAHEQFF.

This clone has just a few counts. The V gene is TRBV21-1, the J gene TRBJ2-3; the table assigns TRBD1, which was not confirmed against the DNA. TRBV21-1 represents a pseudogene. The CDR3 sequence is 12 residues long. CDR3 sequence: CASTPTDDTQYF. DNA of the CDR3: TGTGCCAGCACCCCGACAGACGATACGCAGTATTTT.